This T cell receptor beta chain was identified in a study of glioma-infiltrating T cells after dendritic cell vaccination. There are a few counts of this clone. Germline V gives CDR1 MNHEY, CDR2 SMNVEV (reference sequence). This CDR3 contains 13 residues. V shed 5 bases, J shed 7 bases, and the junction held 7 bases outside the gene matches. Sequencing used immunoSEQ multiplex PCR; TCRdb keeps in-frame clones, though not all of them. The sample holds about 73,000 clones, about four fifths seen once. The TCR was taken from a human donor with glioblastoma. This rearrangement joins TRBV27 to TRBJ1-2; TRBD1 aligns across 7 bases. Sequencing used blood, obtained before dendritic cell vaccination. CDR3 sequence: CASSPDRDRGYTF. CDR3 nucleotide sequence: TGTGCCAGCAGTCCAGACAGGGACCGTGGCTACACCTTC.